Listed below are T cell receptor beta chains from one sample, sequenced in a study of OX40 agonist ivuxolimab in advanced cancers. TCRdb keeps only in-frame clones here, not all; method: immunoSEQ multiplex PCR. The repertoire holds about 150,000 clones, with approximately 94% as singletons. Sequenced material: CD4+ or CD8+ T cells sorted from blood, taken in a trial of the OX40 agonist ivuxolimab. Receptors were obtained from an adult with an advanced solid tumor such as melanoma, head and neck, liver or kidney cancer. CDR3s include the opening cysteine and the closing phenylalanine or tryptophan. Fields, in order: V gene, clone size, D gene, J gene, CDR3 length, CDR3 protein, CDR3 DNA. The D gene is left open where the match is weak. A clone size is listed for some rows: how often the clone was seen (once, few, many), or a class if it is expanded.

v_gene: TRBV11-3; abundance: NA; d_gene: TRBD2; j_gene: TRBJ2-5; len: 18; CDR3aa: CASSEGETSGGNTETQYF; CDR3nt: TGTGCCAGCAGCGAAGGGGAGACTAGCGGGGGGAACACAGAGACCCAGTACTTC
v_gene: TRBV6-1; abundance: NA; d_gene: NA; j_gene: TRBJ1-5; len: 12; CDR3aa: CASGVIDQPQHF; CDR3nt: TGTGCCAGCGGGGTCATAGATCAGCCCCAGCATTTT
v_gene: TRBV6-1; abundance: NA; d_gene: NA; j_gene: TRBJ1-3; len: 15; CDR3aa: CATLRDGGSGNTIYF; CDR3nt: TGTGCCACCCTCCGGGACGGAGGTTCTGGAAACACCATATATTTT
v_gene: TRBV28; abundance: NA; d_gene: NA; j_gene: TRBJ2-7; len: 16; CDR3aa: CASSWTSRGPSYEQYF; CDR3nt: TGTGCCAGCAGTTGGACTAGTCGGGGGCCCTCCTACGAGCAGTACTTC
v_gene: TRBV7-3; abundance: once; d_gene: NA; j_gene: TRBJ1-1; len: 14; CDR3aa: CASGPGALGTEAFF; CDR3nt: TGTGCCAGCGGCCCGGGGGCCTTGGGAACTGAAGCTTTCTTT
v_gene: TRBV11-2; abundance: NA; d_gene: NA; j_gene: TRBJ2-1; len: 15; CDR3aa: CASSLDSPPYNEQFF; CDR3nt: TGTGCCAGCAGCCTTGACTCCCCCCCCTACAATGAGCAGTTCTTC
v_gene: TRBV6-5; abundance: NA; d_gene: NA; j_gene: TRBJ1-1; len: 14; CDR3aa: CASTLREGTTEAFF; CDR3nt: TGTGCCAGCACCCTAAGGGAGGGAACCACTGAAGCTTTCTTT
v_gene: TRBV5-1; abundance: NA; d_gene: TRBD2; j_gene: TRBJ2-1; len: 19; CDR3aa: CASSPGRAGLAGGVGEQFF; CDR3nt: TGCGCCAGCAGCCCTGGCCGGGCGGGACTAGCGGGAGGGGTTGGTGAGCAGTTCTTC
v_gene: TRBV7-6; abundance: NA; d_gene: NA; j_gene: TRBJ1-1; len: 16; CDR3aa: CASSLEPGGATTEAFF; CDR3nt: TGTGCCAGCAGCTTAGAACCGGGGGGCGCGACCACTGAAGCTTTCTTT
v_gene: TRBV5-4; abundance: NA; d_gene: NA; j_gene: TRBJ2-5; len: 14; CDR3aa: CASSSQGGGETQYF; CDR3nt: TGTGCCAGCAGCTCTCAGGGGGGCGGAGAGACCCAGTACTTC
v_gene: TRBV7-3; abundance: NA; d_gene: TRBD2; j_gene: TRBJ2-3; len: 15; CDR3aa: CASSLRLAGTDTQYF; CDR3nt: TGTGCCAGCAGCTTGAGGCTAGCGGGAACAGATACGCAGTATTTT
v_gene: TRBV7-8; abundance: NA; d_gene: NA; j_gene: TRBJ1-2; len: 17; CDR3aa: CASSLERWAELNYGYTF; CDR3nt: TGTGCCAGCAGCTTAGAGAGATGGGCGGAGCTGAACTATGGCTACACCTTC
v_gene: TRBV7-9; abundance: NA; d_gene: TRBD1; j_gene: TRBJ1-2; len: 15; CDR3aa: CASSPRQGLNYGYTF; CDR3nt: TGTGCCAGCAGCCCTCGACAGGGCCTCAACTATGGCTACACCTTC
v_gene: TRBV5-1; abundance: NA; d_gene: NA; j_gene: TRBJ2-2; len: 16; CDR3aa: CASSPGTHPNTGELFF; CDR3nt: TGCGCCAGCAGCCCCGGGACTCACCCCAACACCGGGGAGCTGTTTTTT
v_gene: TRBV19; abundance: NA; d_gene: NA; j_gene: TRBJ1-5; len: 15; CDR3aa: CASKVIVSSNQPQHF; CDR3nt: TGTGCCAGTAAAGTTATCGTGAGTAGCAATCAGCCCCAGCATTTT
v_gene: TRBV19; abundance: once; d_gene: NA; j_gene: TRBJ2-7; len: 14; CDR3aa: CASSIWGSSYEQYF; CDR3nt: TGTGCCAGTAGTATTTGGGGCAGCTCCTACGAGCAGTACTTC
v_gene: TRBV19; abundance: NA; d_gene: TRBD1; j_gene: TRBJ1-2; len: 14; CDR3aa: CASNPTGPNYGYTF; CDR3nt: TGTGCCAGTAATCCGACAGGGCCCAACTATGGCTACACCTTC
v_gene: TRBV6-5; abundance: NA; d_gene: TRBD1; j_gene: TRBJ2-7; len: 15; CDR3aa: CASSFGQANTYEQYF; CDR3nt: TGTGCCAGCAGTTTCGGACAGGCGAATACCTACGAGCAGTACTTC
v_gene: TRBV18; abundance: few; d_gene: NA; j_gene: TRBJ1-1; len: 15; CDR3aa: CASSPFEGVDTEAFF; CDR3nt: TGTGCCAGCTCACCATTTGAGGGAGTGGACACTGAAGCTTTCTTT
v_gene: TRBV5-4; abundance: NA; d_gene: TRBD1; j_gene: TRBJ1-2; len: 12; CDR3aa: CASSLVRGKYTF; CDR3nt: TGTGCCAGCAGCTTGGTCAGGGGGAAATACACCTTC
v_gene: TRBV6-6; abundance: NA; d_gene: NA; j_gene: TRBJ1-2; len: 13; CDR3aa: CASRSDSNYGYTF; CDR3nt: TGTGCCAGCAGATCGGACAGCAACTATGGCTACACCTTC
v_gene: TRBV7-2; abundance: NA; d_gene: NA; j_gene: TRBJ1-1; len: 12; CDR3aa: CASSLVRTEAFF; CDR3nt: TGTGCCAGCAGCTTAGTCCGGACTGAAGCTTTCTTT
v_gene: TRBV6-6; abundance: NA; d_gene: NA; j_gene: TRBJ2-7; len: 15; CDR3aa: CASSYSDREGNEQYF; CDR3nt: TGTGCCAGCAGTTACTCAGACAGGGAGGGGAACGAGCAGTACTTC
v_gene: TRBV7-2; abundance: NA; d_gene: NA; j_gene: TRBJ1-1; len: 13; CDR3aa: CASSLQGSTEAFF; CDR3nt: TGTGCCAGCAGCTTACAGGGGAGCACTGAAGCTTTCTTT
v_gene: TRBV19; abundance: NA; d_gene: NA; j_gene: TRBJ1-3; len: 16; CDR3aa: CASSSDRRISGNTIYF; CDR3nt: TGTGCCAGTAGTAGTGACAGGAGGATCTCTGGAAACACCATATATTTT
v_gene: TRBV7-2; abundance: NA; d_gene: NA; j_gene: TRBJ1-5; len: 14; CDR3aa: CASSLETGNQPQHF; CDR3nt: TGTGCCAGCAGCTTAGAGACGGGCAATCAGCCCCAGCATTTT
v_gene: TRBV5-6; abundance: NA; d_gene: TRBD1; j_gene: TRBJ2-2; len: 14; CDR3aa: CASSLTGSTGELFF; CDR3nt: TGTGCCAGCAGCCTGACAGGGTCAACCGGGGAGCTGTTTTTT
v_gene: TRBV9; abundance: NA; d_gene: NA; j_gene: TRBJ1-1; len: 16; CDR3aa: CASSVDPQGLNTEAFF; CDR3nt: TGTGCCAGCAGCGTCGACCCCCAGGGCCTGAACACTGAAGCTTTCTTT
v_gene: TRBV7-9; abundance: NA; d_gene: TRBD1; j_gene: TRBJ1-4; len: 16; CDR3aa: CASRKDRGRRNEKLFF; CDR3nt: TGTGCCAGCAGAAAAGACAGGGGACGCCGGAATGAAAAACTGTTTTTT
v_gene: TRBV10-1; abundance: NA; d_gene: TRBD2; j_gene: TRBJ2-5; len: 14; CDR3aa: CASGLAGAQETQYF; CDR3nt: TGCGCCAGCGGACTAGCGGGAGCCCAAGAGACCCAGTACTTC
v_gene: TRBV6-1; abundance: few; d_gene: NA; j_gene: TRBJ1-2; len: 15; CDR3aa: CASSEVPGGGYGYTF; CDR3nt: TGTGCCAGCAGTGAAGTTCCGGGGGGTGGCTATGGCTACACCTTC
v_gene: TRBV4-1; abundance: NA; d_gene: NA; j_gene: TRBJ2-7; len: 17; CDR3aa: CASSQDLGGLRLVEQYF; CDR3nt: TGCGCCAGCAGCCAAGATCTAGGGGGACTCCGGCTCGTCGAGCAGTACTTC
v_gene: TRBV28; abundance: NA; d_gene: NA; j_gene: TRBJ1-2; len: 18; CDR3aa: CASSFWSARSPTWDGYTF; CDR3nt: TGTGCCAGCAGTTTTTGGTCGGCCAGGTCACCGACGTGGGATGGCTACACCTTC
v_gene: TRBV29-1; abundance: NA; d_gene: NA; j_gene: TRBJ2-5; len: 10; CDR3aa: CSAGEETQYF; CDR3nt: TGCAGCGCCGGGGAAGAGACCCAGTACTTC
v_gene: TRBV19; abundance: NA; d_gene: TRBD1; j_gene: TRBJ1-1; len: 14; CDR3aa: CASRIRQGADEAFF; CDR3nt: TGTGCCAGTAGAATTCGACAGGGGGCTGATGAAGCTTTCTTT
v_gene: TRBV7-2; abundance: NA; d_gene: NA; j_gene: TRBJ1-6; len: 18; CDR3aa: CASSPGTRSVSYNSPLHF; CDR3nt: TGTGCCAGCAGCCCCGGGACAAGGAGTGTATCCTATAATTCACCCCTCCACTTT
v_gene: TRBV7-2; abundance: NA; d_gene: TRBD2; j_gene: TRBJ2-7; len: 15; CDR3aa: CASSVGLAGAYEQYF; CDR3nt: TGTGCCAGCAGCGTGGGACTAGCGGGAGCCTACGAGCAGTACTTC
v_gene: TRBV27; abundance: NA; d_gene: TRBD1; j_gene: TRBJ1-1; len: 17; CDR3aa: CASRPFPGQGLNTEAFF; CDR3nt: TGTGCCAGCAGACCTTTCCCGGGACAGGGGCTGAACACTGAAGCTTTCTTT
v_gene: TRBV4-1; abundance: NA; d_gene: TRBD1; j_gene: TRBJ1-5; len: 16; CDR3aa: CASSQEVGTVNQPQHF; CDR3nt: TGCGCCAGCAGCCAAGAAGTTGGGACAGTCAATCAGCCCCAGCATTTT
v_gene: TRBV9; abundance: NA; d_gene: NA; j_gene: TRBJ2-2; len: 14; CDR3aa: CASSAREGPGELFF; CDR3nt: TGTGCCAGCAGTGCCCGCGAGGGGCCCGGGGAGCTGTTTTTT
v_gene: TRBV7-2; abundance: NA; d_gene: TRBD2; j_gene: TRBJ2-1; len: 15; CDR3aa: CASSLEPSGINEQFF; CDR3nt: TGTGCCAGCAGCTTAGAGCCTAGCGGGATCAATGAGCAGTTCTTC
v_gene: TRBV28; abundance: NA; d_gene: TRBD1; j_gene: TRBJ1-5; len: 14; CDR3aa: CASSSQGDGQPQHF; CDR3nt: TGTGCCAGCAGTTCGCAGGGGGATGGGCAGCCCCAGCATTTT